What follows is one T cell receptor (beta chain) and its context. Antigen unknown. The PCR had 60 Vbeta and 13 Jbeta primers. Sequenced by immunoSEQ multiplex PCR; TCRdb stores in-frame clones only, minus some. In the table there are around 180,000 clones, 85% of which are singletons. The sample is drawn from a study of cytomegalovirus exposure and HLA in healthy donors. Looking at the study overall: Samples from HLA-typed donors yielded about 86 million unique TCRs in an early data release. Findings and limits, study-wide: One later analysis reportedly identified an Asian-associated ancestry cluster that showed fewer N-insertions than the approximately 710-donor mean. Most TCR beta V segments were productive about 87% or about 30% of the time in an earlier analysis.

Germline assignment: CDR1 SNHLY and CDR2 FYNNEI. The length of the CDR3 is 15 residues. V trimming: 8 bases; J trimming: 6 bases; junction bases outside the gene matches: 13. This chain joins TRBV2 and TRBJ2-1; 7 bases are a match to TRBD2. The sequence was collected from a boy aged 2-15 years in good health and CMV-seronegative. The sequenced sample was PBMCs. This chain's CDR3 is CASPLKGGSGNEQFF. In nucleotides, the CDR3 is TGTGCCAGCCCCCTCAAGGGAGGGTCCGGCAATGAGCAGTTCTTC.